These T cell receptor beta chains were read from a single sample in a study of identical twins. MiXCR was run by TCRdb on the 5' RACE reads, yielding one entry per CDR3 protein. Of about 430,000 distinct CDR3 sequences in the sample, approximately 18% are singletons; the top ten hold approximately 12%. Sequencing was done on a sample of naive T cells sorted from blood. These receptors were taken from a man between 50 and 59 years old in good health. Each CDR3 is given with its conserved first and last residue. Each record gives: CDR3 DNA, CDR3 protein, clone size, D gene, V gene, J gene. A D gene is named only where the DNA matches it firmly. The listing skips clone size in some rows; elsewhere it reads once, few, many or a size class.

TGCAGTGCTAGACGAGGGGTTAACTATGGCTACACCTTC	CSARRGVNYGYTF	NA	NA	TRBV20-1	TRBJ1-2
TGTGCCAGCAGTTTCCCCGGGACAGGGGAATACAATGAGCAGTTCTTC	CASSFPGTGEYNEQFF	NA	TRBD1	TRBV12-3/TRBV12-4	TRBJ2-1
TGCGCCAGCAGCCTCAAACTAGCGGGAGGACACCCGTACTTC	CASSLKLAGGHPYF	many	TRBD2	TRBV4-3	TRBJ2-7
TGCAGTGCCAGAATGGGACAGCTCACTGACTATGGCTACACCTTC	CSARMGQLTDYGYTF	few	TRBD1	TRBV20-1	TRBJ1-2
TGTGCCAGCACCAAGACCGGGACAGGGGTTTACAATGAGCAGTTCTTC	CASTKTGTGVYNEQFF	many	TRBD1	TRBV6-1	TRBJ2-1
TGTGCCAGCAGTCCAACACTCAGGGGGTTAGAACAGTTCTTC	CASSPTLRGLEQFF	NA	TRBD1	TRBV27	TRBJ2-1
TGCGCCAGCAGCTGGACAGGGGGAGGCACTGAAGCTTTCTTT	CASSWTGGGTEAFF	many	TRBD1	TRBV5-1	TRBJ1-1
TGTGCCAGCAGCGCCGGACCGACGGACCAGCCCCAGCATTTT	CASSAGPTDQPQHF	NA	NA	TRBV5-5	TRBJ1-5
TGTGCCAGCAGCATCGGACGGGCCTACAATGAGCAGCTCTTC	CASSIGRAYNEQLF	few	NA	TRBV5-6	TRBJ2-1
TGTGCCAGCAGCTTAGGGGACAGGGCCCAGACCCAGTACTTC	CASSLGDRAQTQYF	once	TRBD1	TRBV7-2	TRBJ2-5
TGCAGTGCTAGGAGCGACAGGCCGTCCACAGATACGCAGTATTTT	CSARSDRPSTDTQYF	NA	NA	TRBV20-1	TRBJ2-3
TGTGCCACCAGCAGAGATCTGGCTAGCGGCCAAGAGACCCAGTACTTC	CATSRDLASGQETQYF	NA	TRBD2	TRBV15	TRBJ2-5
TGTGCCACCAGTGACCAGCGACAGGGGGCAAGTGGCTACACCTTC	CATSDQRQGASGYTF	NA	TRBD1	TRBV24-1	TRBJ1-2
TGCGCCAGCAGCCAAGATCGGTCCGGTTTTTACAATGAGCAGTTCTTC	CASSQDRSGFYNEQFF	NA	NA	TRBV4-3	TRBJ2-1
TGTGCCAGCAGCTTTGGACAACCCACTAGCACAGATACGCAGTATTTT	CASSFGQPTSTDTQYF	few	NA	TRBV5-5	TRBJ2-3
TGCAGTGCTTCCACGACTAGCGGGTGGCCAGATACGCAGTATTTT	CSASTTSGWPDTQYF	few	TRBD2	TRBV20-1	TRBJ2-3
TGTGCCAGCAGCCCGACTCCGGGACTGAACACTGAAGCTTTCTTT	CASSPTPGLNTEAFF	NA	NA	TRBV9	TRBJ1-1
TGTGCCAGCAAGTTCATTTCAACAGGGTTCACTGAAGCTTTCTTT	CASKFISTGFTEAFF	few	NA	TRBV5-6	TRBJ1-1
TGTGCCAGCAGCTCGGACAGGGGAGACTATGGCTACACCTTC	CASSSDRGDYGYTF	many	TRBD1	TRBV7-9	TRBJ1-2